The clone carrying this T cell receptor (beta chain) came up a few times. This record comes from a study of blood T cell repertoires in COVID-19. Study in general: Spain, Italy and the United States supplied samples that represented acute and convalescent COVID-19. The analysed material was cDNA or gDNA that came from T cells, B-cell-depleted T cells, or PBMCs.

V dropped 0 bases and J dropped 0 bases, with 12 bases sitting between them. Germline V gene data show CDR1 as SGHDN and CDR2 as FVKESK. The CDR3 is 17 amino acids. Original methodology: By means of reference gene primer amplification, nucleated cell counts were estimated. Using immunoSEQ multiplex PCR, the repertoire was profiled, and TCRdb retains in-frame clones only, with some absent. V, J and clone size reflect that table, while D and trimming were determined from the DNA. The data hold roughly 61,000 clones, with about 70% observed a single time. What was sequenced was peripheral blood. J is TRBJ2-4 and V is TRBV14; the D gene is possibly TRBD2 (7 bases). The receptor was derived from a woman between 65 and 79 years old with acute or convalescent COVID-19. In DNA, the CDR3 is TGTGCCAGCAGCCAAGATTACAGGGAGGGAGCCAAAAACATTCAGTACTTC. Its translation is CASSQDYREGAKNIQYF.